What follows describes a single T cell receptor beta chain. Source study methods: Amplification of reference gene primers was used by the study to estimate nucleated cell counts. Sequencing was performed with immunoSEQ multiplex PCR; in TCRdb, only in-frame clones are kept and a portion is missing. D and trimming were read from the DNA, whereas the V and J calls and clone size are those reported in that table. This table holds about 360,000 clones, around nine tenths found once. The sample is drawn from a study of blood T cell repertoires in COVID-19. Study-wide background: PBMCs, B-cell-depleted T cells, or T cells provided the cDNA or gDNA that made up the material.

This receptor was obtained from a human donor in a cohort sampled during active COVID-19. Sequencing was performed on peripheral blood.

The CDR3 DNA is TGTGCCAGCAGTGACACAGATGACACCTACGAGCAGTACTTC. Its translation is CASSDTDDTYEQYF. The chain uses TRBV25-1 and TRBJ2-7; no clear D gene. This CDR3 contains 14 residues. The V and J ends lost 3 bases and 2 bases respectively, with 11 bases between them. In germline, CDR1 is MGHDK, CDR2 SYGVNS.